Below, one T cell receptor beta chain is given with its context. Its matching antigen is unknown. As to treatment: roughly nine-day PBMC culture with coronavirus spike peptide pools or control peptides (ViraFEST assay). CD4+ T cells that had been cultured provided DNA sequenced with the Oncomine TCR Beta short-read assay. The genomic DNA was obtained from cultured CD4+ T cells by extraction with the QIAamp micro DNA kit. From the PCR reads, TCRdb called clonotypes with MiXCR, one entry per CDR3 protein. Of tens of thousands of distinct CDR3 sequences in the sample, around 48% were seen once. This sample is part of a study of vaccination and CD4 T cells after COVID-19. Study details: SARS-CoV-2, HCoV-NL63, HCoV-OC43 and HCoV-229E supplied the overlapping spike peptides used to stimulate cells.

Trimming took 8 bases from V and 0 from J, leaving 13 bases between them. The germline gives CDR1 MNHEY, CDR2 SMNVEV (reference sequence). This CDR3 is built from 14 residues. Specimen: CD4+ T cells from blood, cultured in vitro. The origin of this receptor is a human donor who had recovered from COVID-19. The chain joins TRBV27 to TRBJ2-5; no reliable D call. For the CDR3, the DNA is TGTGCCAGCGCCCTGAGCAGGAACCAAGAGACCCAGTACTTC. This codes for CASALSRNQETQYF.